The rows below give T cell receptor beta chains drawn from one sample of a study of blood T cell repertoires in COVID-19. Only in-frame clones appear in the TCRdb table, and some are missing; sequencing was by immunoSEQ multiplex PCR. The sample lists around 700,000 clones; just under 90% were seen once. The sequencing input was peripheral blood. The receptor source for this set is a young woman with acute or convalescent COVID-19. Both conserved end residues are part of each CDR3. A D gene is named only where the DNA matches it firmly. Size values are once, few and many counts, or a class for expanded clones, and some rows have none.

len: 17; d_gene: NA; abundance: NA; j_gene: TRBJ1-4; v_gene: TRBV30; CDR3nt: TGTGCCTGGAGTCCCCACTCTAACCGTGTCACTAATGAAAAACTGTTTTTT; CDR3aa: CAWSPHSNRVTNEKLFF
len: 13; d_gene: TRBD1; abundance: NA; j_gene: TRBJ2-7; v_gene: TRBV6-6; CDR3nt: TGTGCCAGCAGTCCCGACAGGGGTAACGAGCAGTACTTC; CDR3aa: CASSPDRGNEQYF
len: 16; d_gene: TRBD2; abundance: NA; j_gene: TRBJ2-1; v_gene: TRBV5-1; CDR3nt: TGCGCCAGCAGCGGGCGGGGGATAATCTCCTACAATGAGCAGTTCTTC; CDR3aa: CASSGRGIISYNEQFF
len: 13; d_gene: TRBD2; abundance: NA; j_gene: TRBJ2-7; v_gene: TRBV30; CDR3nt: TGTGCCTGGAGCTCGGGACTAGGGTACGAGCAGTACTTC; CDR3aa: CAWSSGLGYEQYF
len: 15; d_gene: NA; abundance: NA; j_gene: TRBJ2-4; v_gene: TRBV4-1; CDR3nt: TGCGCCAGCAGCCTAATTGGCGGGGTTTCAGACATTCAGTACTTC; CDR3aa: CASSLIGGVSDIQYF
len: 14; d_gene: NA; abundance: NA; j_gene: TRBJ1-2; v_gene: TRBV5-4; CDR3nt: TGTGCCAGCAGCTTGGCGGGCAGGGTTGTCGACTACACCTTC; CDR3aa: CASSLAGRVVDYTF
len: 16; d_gene: TRBD1; abundance: NA; j_gene: TRBJ1-6; v_gene: TRBV6-5; CDR3nt: TGTGCCAGCAGTTACACTCCGGGCAGGGGGAATTCACCCCTCCACTTT; CDR3aa: CASSYTPGRGNSPLHF
len: 15; d_gene: NA; abundance: once; j_gene: TRBJ1-1; v_gene: TRBV18; CDR3nt: TGTGCCAGCTCACTAGTTGCCGGGGTTAACACTGAAGCTTTCTTT; CDR3aa: CASSLVAGVNTEAFF
len: 16; d_gene: TRBD1; abundance: NA; j_gene: TRBJ1-2; v_gene: TRBV4-3; CDR3nt: TGCGCCAGCAGCCCAACTACAGGGGGGGGGACCTATGGCTACACCTTC; CDR3aa: CASSPTTGGGTYGYTF
len: 16; d_gene: NA; abundance: NA; j_gene: TRBJ2-3; v_gene: TRBV13; CDR3nt: TGTGCCAGCAGCTTTGGTAACAGGGATGACACAGATACGCAGTATTTT; CDR3aa: CASSFGNRDDTDTQYF
len: 14; d_gene: NA; abundance: NA; j_gene: TRBJ1-1; v_gene: TRBV4-3; CDR3nt: TGCGCCAGCAGCCAGGGGGGGGAGAGCTCTGAAGCTTTCTTT; CDR3aa: CASSQGGESSEAFF
len: 14; d_gene: NA; abundance: NA; j_gene: TRBJ2-6; v_gene: TRBV5-4; CDR3nt: TGTGCCAGCAGCTTAGCTCTGGGGGCCAACGTCCTGACTTTC; CDR3aa: CASSLALGANVLTF
len: 15; d_gene: TRBD1; abundance: NA; j_gene: TRBJ2-7; v_gene: TRBV27; CDR3nt: TGTGCCAGCAGACAGGGGTTAAGATACTTTTACGAGCAGTACTTC; CDR3aa: CASRQGLRYFYEQYF
len: 14; d_gene: NA; abundance: NA; j_gene: TRBJ2-3; v_gene: TRBV6-5; CDR3nt: TGTGCCAGCACAGGACAGCTCTTCACAGATACGCAGTATTTT; CDR3aa: CASTGQLFTDTQYF
len: 17; d_gene: NA; abundance: NA; j_gene: TRBJ1-1; v_gene: TRBV7-9; CDR3nt: TGTGCCAGCAGCTCTCATGAGGGCGGGGGGCGGAACACTGAAGCTTTCTTT; CDR3aa: CASSSHEGGGRNTEAFF
len: 17; d_gene: NA; abundance: NA; j_gene: TRBJ2-1; v_gene: TRBV14; CDR3nt: TGTGCCAGCAGCCCCAAACCGGGACTCCACTCCTACAATGAGCAGTTCTTC; CDR3aa: CASSPKPGLHSYNEQFF
len: 16; d_gene: TRBD2; abundance: NA; j_gene: TRBJ2-2; v_gene: TRBV6-6; CDR3nt: TGTGCCAGCAGTTACCATCTAGCGGACTTCACCGGGGAGCTGTTTTTT; CDR3aa: CASSYHLADFTGELFF
len: 16; d_gene: NA; abundance: NA; j_gene: TRBJ1-1; v_gene: TRBV15; CDR3nt: TGTGCCACCAGCAGAGAACCCCTTCGAAGGGGCACTGAAGCTTTCTTT; CDR3aa: CATSREPLRRGTEAFF
len: 14; d_gene: TRBD1; abundance: NA; j_gene: TRBJ1-1; v_gene: TRBV18; CDR3nt: TGTGCCAGCTCCCCGGGACAGACTAACACTGAAGCTTTCTTT; CDR3aa: CASSPGQTNTEAFF
len: 14; d_gene: NA; abundance: NA; j_gene: TRBJ1-2; v_gene: TRBV19; CDR3nt: TGTGCCAGTAGTATAGCGGCCACAGCGGGAGGCTACACCTTC; CDR3aa: CASSIAATAGGYTF
len: 16; d_gene: NA; abundance: NA; j_gene: TRBJ2-2; v_gene: TRBV5-1; CDR3nt: TGCGCCAGCAGCTCGGAGCCTCGGACAGCCACCGGGGAGCTGTTTTTT; CDR3aa: CASSSEPRTATGELFF
len: 20; d_gene: NA; abundance: NA; j_gene: TRBJ2-2; v_gene: TRBV13; CDR3nt: TGTGCCAGCAGCTTAGCCCGGGCCTATGCCACAGGGACGAACACCGGGGAGCTGTTTTTT; CDR3aa: CASSLARAYATGTNTGELFF
len: 12; d_gene: NA; abundance: once; j_gene: TRBJ1-1; v_gene: TRBV5-6; CDR3nt: TGTGCCAGCAGCTTTATCAGGACTGAAGCTTTCTTT; CDR3aa: CASSFIRTEAFF
len: 16; d_gene: TRBD1; abundance: once; j_gene: TRBJ1-6; v_gene: TRBV11-2; CDR3nt: TGTGCCAGCAGCCGGAGGACAGGGGGCGGAAATTCACCCCTCCACTTT; CDR3aa: CASSRRTGGGNSPLHF
len: 15; d_gene: TRBD1; abundance: few; j_gene: TRBJ2-7; v_gene: TRBV5-1; CDR3nt: TGCGCCAGCAGCTGGACAGGGGCGAACTCCTACGAGCAGTACTTC; CDR3aa: CASSWTGANSYEQYF
len: 13; d_gene: NA; abundance: NA; j_gene: TRBJ1-1; v_gene: TRBV4-3; CDR3nt: TGCGCCAGCAGCCAAGAAGGGCGCCAGCGGGCTTTCTTT; CDR3aa: CASSQEGRQRAFF
len: 13; d_gene: NA; abundance: NA; j_gene: TRBJ1-2; v_gene: TRBV2; CDR3nt: TGTGCCAGCAGTGACCTGGGCGTAGATGGCTACACCTTC; CDR3aa: CASSDLGVDGYTF
len: 16; d_gene: NA; abundance: NA; j_gene: TRBJ2-1; v_gene: TRBV11-2; CDR3nt: TGTGCCAGCAGCCCTCGTATTGGCCAGGGGTGGAATGAGCAGTTCTTC; CDR3aa: CASSPRIGQGWNEQFF
len: 14; d_gene: NA; abundance: NA; j_gene: TRBJ1-1; v_gene: TRBV6-6; CDR3nt: TGTGCCAGCAGTTACTCCAGGGTGAACACTGAAGCTTTCTTT; CDR3aa: CASSYSRVNTEAFF
len: 15; d_gene: NA; abundance: NA; j_gene: TRBJ1-1; v_gene: TRBV7-2; CDR3nt: TGTGCCAGCAGCCCCTACAGGCCCCCGGACACTGAAGCTTTCTTT; CDR3aa: CASSPYRPPDTEAFF
len: 13; d_gene: NA; abundance: NA; j_gene: TRBJ1-2; v_gene: TRBV6-5; CDR3nt: TGTGCCAGCGATAGAGGCGGAGGCAATGGCTACACCTTC; CDR3aa: CASDRGGGNGYTF
len: 14; d_gene: NA; abundance: once; j_gene: TRBJ1-2; v_gene: TRBV5-1; CDR3nt: TGCGCCAGCAGCTTGGAAGCGGCTGACTATGGCTACACCTTC; CDR3aa: CASSLEAADYGYTF
len: 13; d_gene: NA; abundance: NA; j_gene: TRBJ2-7; v_gene: TRBV6-5; CDR3nt: TGTGCCAGCACGAAGGAGCAGGGCTACGAGCAGTACTTC; CDR3aa: CASTKEQGYEQYF
len: 15; d_gene: NA; abundance: NA; j_gene: TRBJ1-6; v_gene: TRBV5-4; CDR3nt: TGTGCCAGCAGCTTGGATGGCAGCGCCAATTCACCCCTCCACTTT; CDR3aa: CASSLDGSANSPLHF
len: 13; d_gene: TRBD1; abundance: NA; j_gene: TRBJ2-7; v_gene: TRBV19; CDR3nt: TGTGCCAGTAGTGCAACAGGGGCCTACGAGCAGTACTTC; CDR3aa: CASSATGAYEQYF
len: 14; d_gene: TRBD2; abundance: NA; j_gene: TRBJ2-5; v_gene: TRBV2; CDR3nt: TGTGCCAGCAGGTCCCTAGCGGGGGGGACCCCCCAGTACTTC; CDR3aa: CASRSLAGGTPQYF
len: 17; d_gene: TRBD1; abundance: NA; j_gene: TRBJ2-3; v_gene: TRBV9; CDR3nt: TGTGCCAGCAGCGTAGGAGGGACAGGGGGTGGCACAGATACGCAGTATTTT; CDR3aa: CASSVGGTGGGTDTQYF
len: 14; d_gene: TRBD2; abundance: NA; j_gene: TRBJ2-7; v_gene: TRBV27; CDR3nt: TGTGCCAGCAGTTTCGGCGGGGGGCCCTACGAGCAGTACTTC; CDR3aa: CASSFGGGPYEQYF
len: 17; d_gene: TRBD1; abundance: NA; j_gene: TRBJ1-1; v_gene: TRBV14; CDR3nt: TGTGCCAGCAGCCACGGACAGGGGTTATATTGGGCCACTGAAGCTTTCTTT; CDR3aa: CASSHGQGLYWATEAFF
len: 15; d_gene: TRBD1; abundance: NA; j_gene: TRBJ1-1; v_gene: TRBV9; CDR3nt: TGTGCCAGCAGCGTACGGGGACAGGCCGACACTGAAGCTTTCTTT; CDR3aa: CASSVRGQADTEAFF
len: 13; d_gene: NA; abundance: NA; j_gene: TRBJ1-3; v_gene: TRBV6-6; CDR3nt: TGTGCCAGCAGTCAGAGCTCTGGAAACACCATATATTTT; CDR3aa: CASSQSSGNTIYF
len: 15; d_gene: TRBD1; abundance: NA; j_gene: TRBJ2-3; v_gene: TRBV28; CDR3nt: TGTGCCAGCAGTTCCCAGGGGGCGGGTGGAGATACGCAGTATTTT; CDR3aa: CASSSQGAGGDTQYF
len: 12; d_gene: TRBD1; abundance: NA; j_gene: TRBJ1-2; v_gene: TRBV29-1; CDR3nt: TGCAGCGTCCGTACAGGGGATGATGGCTACACCTTC; CDR3aa: CSVRTGDDGYTF
len: 15; d_gene: TRBD2; abundance: NA; j_gene: TRBJ2-5; v_gene: TRBV20-1; CDR3nt: TGCAGTGCTAGTAGAGTAGCGGGGGGGCGGGAGACCCAGTACTTC; CDR3aa: CSASRVAGGRETQYF
len: 15; d_gene: TRBD1; abundance: once; j_gene: TRBJ2-7; v_gene: TRBV5-4; CDR3nt: TGTGCCAGCAGCTACCCCGGACAGGGAGCCTACGAGCAGTACTTC; CDR3aa: CASSYPGQGAYEQYF
len: 16; d_gene: TRBD2; abundance: NA; j_gene: TRBJ2-1; v_gene: TRBV11-2; CDR3nt: TGTGCCAGCAGCTCCTCGACTAGCGGGGGGCACAATGAGCAGTTCTTC; CDR3aa: CASSSSTSGGHNEQFF
len: 13; d_gene: NA; abundance: NA; j_gene: TRBJ1-1; v_gene: TRBV19; CDR3nt: TGTGCCAGTAGGGGAAGGGGTGACACTGAAGCTTTCTTT; CDR3aa: CASRGRGDTEAFF
len: 14; d_gene: NA; abundance: NA; j_gene: TRBJ1-5; v_gene: TRBV6-5; CDR3nt: TGTGCCAGCAGAAACCGGGACTCCAATCAGCCCCAGCATTTT; CDR3aa: CASRNRDSNQPQHF
len: 17; d_gene: NA; abundance: NA; j_gene: TRBJ1-2; v_gene: TRBV5-1; CDR3nt: TGCGCCAGCAGCTTGGCCGGGGGTGGGTCTTCTAACTATGGCTACACCTTC; CDR3aa: CASSLAGGGSSNYGYTF
len: 14; d_gene: NA; abundance: NA; j_gene: TRBJ1-2; v_gene: TRBV7-9; CDR3nt: TGTGCCAGCAGCTTAGTTTCAGGGGCAGGTGGCTACACCTTC; CDR3aa: CASSLVSGAGGYTF